The clone carrying this T cell receptor (beta chain) was counted once. Antigen unknown. The data derive from a study of cytomegalovirus exposure and HLA in healthy donors. Regarding the study as a whole: The classifier, whose performance was assessed in both the original and validation cohorts, reportedly diagnosed cytomegalovirus status with high specificity and sensitivity. TCR beta sequences reportedly predicted most subjects' HLA-A and HLA-B alleles accurately. CMV antigen specificity of three CMV-associated chains was confirmed in vitro.

CDR1 and CDR2 from the germline V gene are SGHAT and FQNNGV. This CDR3 contains 13 residues. V dropped 3 bases and J dropped 5 bases, with 10 bases sitting between them. PCR used 60 Vbeta primers and 13 Jbeta primers. TCRdb's table, derived via immunoSEQ multiplex PCR, lists solely in-frame clones and lacks some. The data show 150,000 to 200,000 clones, around 90% seen once. Specimen: PBMCs. The rearrangement links TRBV11-2 to TRBJ1-2, with D unclear. This sequence originates from a woman aged 18-29 years in good health and CMV-seronegative. This chain's CDR3 is CASSLAGGYGYTF. CDR3 coding DNA: TGTGCCAGCAGCTTGGCAGGTGGTTATGGCTACACCTTC.